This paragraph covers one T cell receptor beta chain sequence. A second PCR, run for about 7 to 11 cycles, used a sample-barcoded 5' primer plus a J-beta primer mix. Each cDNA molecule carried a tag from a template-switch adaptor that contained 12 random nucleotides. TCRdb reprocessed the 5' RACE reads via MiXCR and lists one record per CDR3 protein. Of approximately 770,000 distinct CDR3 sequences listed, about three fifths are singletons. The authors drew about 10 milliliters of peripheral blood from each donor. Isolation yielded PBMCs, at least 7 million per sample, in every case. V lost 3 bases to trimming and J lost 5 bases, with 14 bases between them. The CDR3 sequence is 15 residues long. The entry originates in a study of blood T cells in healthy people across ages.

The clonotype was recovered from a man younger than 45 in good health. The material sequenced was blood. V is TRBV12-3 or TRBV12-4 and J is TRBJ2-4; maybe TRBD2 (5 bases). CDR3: CASSFGSGEQNIQYF. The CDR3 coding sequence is TGTGCCAGCAGTTTCGGCTCCGGGGAGCAAAACATTCAGTACTTC.